The sequence of this T cell receptor (beta chain) was determined in a study of response to subunit inactivated influenza vaccine. The CDR3 sequence is 16 residues long. With V trimmed by 4 bases and J by 3 bases, 11 bases remained unmatched. Germline V gene lookup returns CDR1 DFQATT and CDR2 SNEGSKA (reference sequence). Study findings and constraints: It was suggested by the authors that few new T cells are recruited by each seasonal influenza vaccination.

TCRdb re-called the RT-PCR reads through MiXCR, storing one row per CDR3 protein. The table lists over 300,000 distinct CDR3 sequences, around a fifth of them singletons, with 9.5% to 13% in the top ten. Remarks on this clonotype: Its antigen remains unidentified.

The receptor's source is a man between 45 and 75 years old who received an inactivated influenza vaccine. The chain carries TRBV20-1 and TRBJ2-5; 10 bases are a match to TRBD1. Sequenced material: PBMCs from blood, taken 21 months after vaccination. The CDR3 spells CSAISIPGQGKETQYF. CDR3 nucleotides: TGCAGTGCTATCTCAATTCCGGGACAGGGGAAAGAGACCCAGTACTTC.